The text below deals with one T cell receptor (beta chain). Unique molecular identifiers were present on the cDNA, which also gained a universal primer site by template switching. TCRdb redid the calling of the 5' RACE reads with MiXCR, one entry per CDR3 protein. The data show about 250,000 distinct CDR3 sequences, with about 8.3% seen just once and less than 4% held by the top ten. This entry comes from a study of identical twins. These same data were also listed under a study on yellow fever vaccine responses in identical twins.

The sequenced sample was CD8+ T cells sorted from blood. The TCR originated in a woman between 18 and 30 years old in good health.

CDR3 region: CSASVITGELFF. In DNA form, the CDR3 reads TGCAGTGCTTCGGTCATCACCGGGGAGCTGTTTTTT. The J gene is TRBJ2-2, the V gene TRBV20-1, with unresolved D. Germline loops: CDR1 DFQATT, CDR2 SNEGSKA (reference sequence). This CDR3 region has 12 residues. The V gene lost 5 bases and the J gene lost 4 bases, with 8 bases spanning the gap.